These 23 T cell receptor beta chains share one sample of origin, sequenced in a study of cytomegalovirus exposure and HLA in healthy donors. It was with 60 Vbeta and 13 Jbeta primers that the PCR ran. Libraries were prepared by immunoSEQ multiplex PCR; TCRdb keeps only in-frame clonotypes and omits some of them. The data show 150,000 to 250,000 clones, approximately 80% seen once. Specimen: PBMCs. These receptors originate from a boy younger than 10 in good health and CMV-seronegative.

The table lists this clone with a count of one. The gene calls are TRBV6-1 and TRBJ1-2, with D possibly matching TRBD1 (6 bases). Germline assignment: CDR1 MNHNS and CDR2 SASEGT. Between the trimmed V and J ends, which lost 6 bases and 5 bases, there was a span of 10 bases. The CDR3 has 12 amino acids. DNA for the CDR3: TGTGCCAGCAGCTGGACAGCTTATGGCTACACCTTC. Its translation: CASSWTAYGYTF.

This clone was seen a few times. The chain carries TRBV4-3 and TRBJ2-7, with TRBD2 matching over 13 bases. The CDR3 spans 21 residues. Germline trimming cut 2 bases from V and 7 bases from J; bases unmatched to any gene: 23. The V gene's germline CDR1 is LGHNA and CDR2 YSLEER. The CDR3 DNA sequence: TGCGCCAGCAGCCAACAGCCTGGCACTAGCGGGGGGGGGAGCTCTCAAAGGGAGCAGTACTTC. This translates into CASSQQPGTSGGGSSQREQYF.

This chain joins TRBV10-2 and TRBJ1-6; the match to TRBD1 covers 7 bases. With V trimmed by 7 bases and J by 8 bases, 5 bases remained unmatched. The CDR3 length is 13 residues. CDR1 and CDR2 (germline): WSHSY, SAAADI. In nucleotides, the CDR3 is TGCGCCAGCAAGGGACAGATGTATTCACCCCTCCACTTT. Encoded protein: CASKGQMYSPLHF.

This sequence joins TRBV4-3 and TRBJ2-3, with 8 positions matching TRBD2. V dropped 0 bases and J dropped 3; count of bases not matched to a gene: 8. The CDR3 sequence is 17 residues long. CDR1 is LGHNA, CDR2 YSLEER, per germline. CDR3 region: CASSQDITSGGTDTQYF. CDR3 in DNA: TGCGCCAGCAGCCAAGATATCACTAGCGGAGGGACAGATACGCAGTATTTT.

The V call is TRBV19, the J call TRBJ2-1; D perhaps matches TRBD2 (5 bases). The CDR3 covers 13 residues. V lost 6 bases and J 7 bases, leaving 13 bases between the germline ends. In germline, CDR1 is LNHDA, CDR2 SQIVND (reference sequence). The CDR3, as DNA: TGTGCCAGTAGCTTCCGGGGTGAAAATGAGCAGTTCTTC. Translation: CASSFRGENEQFF.

The J gene is TRBJ2-5, the V gene TRBV6-6, with 7 bases fitting TRBD1. The J call could be wrong; TRBJ2-7 is a better fit for the DNA end. Germline V gene lookup returns CDR1 MNHNY and CDR2 SVGAGI (reference sequence). The length of the CDR3 is 14 residues. The CDR3 DNA reads as TGTGCCAGCAGTTACAGGGGGCTGACCTACGAGCAGTACTTC. Its translation is CASSYRGLTYEQYF.

The J gene is TRBJ1-5, the V gene TRBV7-2, with D maybe TRBD1 (5 bases). Germline V gene data show CDR1 as SGHTA and CDR2 as FQGNSA. Trimming cost V 3 bases and J 9 bases, with 12 bases left between them. This CDR3 spans 13 amino acids. The CDR3 DNA reads TGTGCCAGCAGCTTGGGGGAGGCGACGCCCCAGCATTTT. This gives the protein CASSLGEATPQHF.

The CDR3 DNA is TGTGCCATCAGTGATTTGGGAGGGGCCAACATTCAGTACTTC. As protein: CAISDLGGANIQYF. The chain carries TRBV10-3 and TRBJ2-4, with 7 bases that match TRBD2. Germline V gene lookup returns CDR1 ENHRY and CDR2 SYGVKD. The CDR3 has 14 residues. V lost 3 bases to trimming and J lost 7 bases; unmatched junction nucleotides: 6.

The CDR3 loop is CASSSYRGPQALHEQFF. The CDR3 nucleotides read TGTGCCAGCAGTTCCTATAGGGGTCCTCAGGCTCTCCATGAGCAGTTCTTC. This chain joins TRBV27 and TRBJ2-1; TRBD1 might be the D (5 bases). Germline values: CDR1 MNHEY, CDR2 SMNVEV (reference sequence). The V end was cut by 4 bases, the J end by 8 bases, with 24 bases between. The CDR3 is 17 residues long.

CDR3 DNA sequence: TGTGCCAGCAGCCCCGGGCAGGGAGGGCGAAACACCATATATTTT. Translating it yields CASSPGQGGRNTIYF. The chain has TRBV7-2 and TRBJ1-3; possible D gene TRBD1, 5 bases. V was trimmed by 5 bases and J by 5 bases, leaving 16 bases between them. This CDR3 region has 15 residues. From germline, CDR1 is SGHTA and CDR2 FQGNSA.

The rearrangement links TRBV6-5 to TRBJ1-2; TRBD1 aligns across 8 bases. V lost 0 bases, J lost 4 bases, and 7 bases stayed unmatched. The germline V gene has CDR1 MNHEY and CDR2 SVGAGI. The length of the CDR3 is 16 residues. The CDR3 DNA follows: TGTGCCAGCAGTTACTCCCGGACAGGGAACCCCTATGGCTACACCTTC. It is translated as CASSYSRTGNPYGYTF.

This sequence joins TRBV2 and TRBJ1-1; a weak D match, TRBD1 (5 bases). Trimming cost V 6 bases and J 1 base, with 9 bases left between them. The CDR3 covers 13 residues. The germline V gene encodes CDR1 SNHLY and CDR2 FYNNEI. The CDR3 region has the DNA TGTGCCAGCAGCCCGACAGAGAACACTGAAGCTTTCTTT. This codes for CASSPTENTEAFF.

This chain links TRBV4-2 with TRBJ2-1; 8 bases align to TRBD2. J was trimmed by 7 bases and V by 3 bases; bases with no gene match: 8. The V gene's germline CDR1 is LGHNA and CDR2 YNFKEQ. This CDR3 spans 15 amino acids. The CDR3, as DNA: TGTGCCAGCAGCCAGGATAGGACTAGCCGGAATGAGCAGTTCTTC. As protein: CASSQDRTSRNEQFF.

This chain connects TRBV6-1 to TRBJ1-2; TRBD1 might be the D (5 bases). This CDR3 is 12 amino acids long. Looked up from germline, CDR1 is MNHNS and CDR2 is SASEGT. Trimming stripped 7 bases from V and 3 bases from J, with 9 bases between. The CDR3 sequence: CASKGGDYGYTF. The CDR3 DNA follows: TGTGCCAGCAAAGGAGGGGACTATGGCTACACCTTC.

V is TRBV7-2 and J is TRBJ1-1; TRBD1 is a possible D gene (6 bases). The CDR3 is 15 amino acids. Trimming removed 5 bases at V and 4 bases at J, with 17 bases between. Germline V CDR1 and CDR2: SGHTA, FQGNSA. The CDR3 nucleotides are TGTGCCAGCAGCGCTCACAGGGCCGTGGGCACTGAAGCTTTCTTT. The encoded protein is CASSAHRAVGTEAFF.

The chain has TRBV2 and TRBJ2-6, with D possibly TRBD1 on 6 matching bases. CDR1 and CDR2 from the germline V gene are SNHLY and FYNNEI. There are 14 residues in the CDR3. V was cut by 8 bases and J by 0 bases, with 8 bases left in between. DNA for the CDR3: TGTGCCAGCGGACAGCGCTCTGGGGCCAACGTCCTGACTTTC. Translated, it gives CASGQRSGANVLTF.

J is TRBJ2-7 and V is TRBV11-2; D uncertain. Trimming left V 6 bases short and J 3 bases short, with 12 bases between. Germline V gene lookup returns CDR1 SGHAT and CDR2 FQNNGV. The CDR3 consists of 13 residues. Here the CDR3 DNA reads TGTGCCAGCAGTATTGACACCTACTACGAGCAGTACTTC. It specifies CASSIDTYYEQYF.

This clone showed up just a few times. The chain joins TRBV10-2 to TRBJ1-4, with D possibly TRBD1 on 5 matching bases. This CDR3 comprises 13 residues. The V end lost 9 bases, the J end lost 1 base, and 9 bases lay between the germline ends. Germline V CDR1 and CDR2: WSHSY, SAAADI. As DNA, the CDR3 is TGCGCCAGTAAAGGGGAAACTAATGAAAAACTGTTTTTT. Translated: CASKGETNEKLFF.

This chain joins TRBV19 and TRBJ1-5, with D maybe TRBD1 (5 bases). CDR3 length equals 15 residues. V shed 3 bases and J shed 6 bases, with 15 bases lying between them. Germline-derived CDR1 and CDR2 are LNHDA and SQIVND (reference sequence). CDR3 region: CASSIGPGRGQPQHF. Written as DNA, the CDR3 is TGTGCCAGTAGTATCGGCCCTGGAAGGGGTCAGCCCCAGCATTTT.

This chain connects TRBV6-1 to TRBJ2-7; 13 bases agree with TRBD2. The CDR3 sequence is 15 residues long. CDR1 and CDR2 from the germline V gene are MNHNS and SASEGT. Unmatched junction bases numbered 5, after V lost 6 bases and J lost 3 bases. CDR3 in DNA: TGTGCCAGCAGCGATAGACTAGCGGGGGGCTACGAGCAGTACTTC. Protein sequence: CASSDRLAGGYEQYF.

The V gene is TRBV5-6, the J gene TRBJ2-7; TRBD2 aligns across 7 bases. Trimming took 1 base from V and 2 from J; bases not matched to a gene: 6. This CDR3 region has 15 residues. Looked up from germline, CDR1 is SGHDT and CDR2 is YYEEEE. CDR3 amino acids: CASSLLADSPYEQYF. CDR3 in DNA: TGTGCCAGCAGCTTGCTAGCGGACTCCCCCTACGAGCAGTACTTC.

The CDR3 reads CASSEYRAGSYEQYF. DNA for the CDR3: TGTGCCAGCAGTGAGTACAGGGCGGGCTCCTACGAGCAGTACTTC. The chain combines TRBV6-1 with TRBJ2-7, with a tentative D call TRBD1 (6 bases). CDR1 and CDR2 (germline): MNHNS, SASEGT. This CDR3 region has 15 residues. With 3 bases removed from V and 0 bases from J, the gap between germline ends came to 12 bases.

The V gene is TRBV6-5, the J gene TRBJ2-4, with D perhaps matching TRBD2 (5 bases). Per the germline V gene, CDR1 is MNHEY and CDR2 is SVGAGI. V gave up 7 bases and J gave up 0 bases, with 7 bases separating them. The CDR3 extends over 13 amino acids. CDR3 DNA: TGTGCCAGCAAAGGACTAGCCAAAAACATTCAGTACTTC. This gives the protein CASKGLAKNIQYF.